The present T cell receptor (beta chain) was sequenced within a study of T cells in Graves' hyperthyroidism and ophthalmopathy. The study, taken as a whole, reports: A median 6.5 months before onset, the model predicted ophthalmopathy.

This clonotype was observed many times. Its antigen is undetermined. Using RNA transcripts as the source, TCR beta CDR3 regions were amplified. Primed by the HTBI set, a first-round RT-PCR was run on the TCR CDR3. TCRdb recomputed calls from the multiplex PCR reads with MiXCR, one row per CDR3 protein. Of 540,000 or so distinct CDR3 sequences in the sample, 15% to 18% were seen once. Trimming took off 2 bases at V and 2 bases at J, with 11 bases between the two ends. Looked up from germline, CDR1 is SGDLS and CDR2 is YYNGEE. The length of the CDR3 is 15 residues. This chain connects TRBV9 to TRBJ2-1; tentatively, D is TRBD2 (5 bases). This receptor was identified in a woman in her 30s with Graves' hyperthyroidism. Sequences were obtained from blood. CDR3 protein: CASSVGGRTYNEQFF. The CDR3, as DNA: TGTGCCAGCAGCGTTGGTGGGAGAACCTACAATGAGCAGTTCTTC.